This TCR beta chain was documented in a study of persistence of HIV-infected CD4 T cells. As for the study in general: Up to about 200 mL blood was drawn at multiple time points; two donors had single-time leukapheresis.

The libraries were made with immunoSEQ version 4 in survey mode. Measured with immunoSEQ multiplex PCR; TCRdb has only the in-frame clones, and not every one. The table includes 40,000 to 55,000 clones, about 87% detected once. Study outcomes and limitations: CMV- and Gag-responding cells had lower TCRbeta richness than CD3/CD28-responding cells. Degenerate expanded CDR3beta sequences were enriched among CMV- and Gag-responding cells.

Anti-CD3/anti-CD28 beads served as a nonspecific positive control stimulus. Responding CD4+ T cells were sorted by upregulation of both CD40 ligand and CD69. Trimming left V 2 bases short and J 1 base short, with 5 bases between. There are 13 residues in the CDR3. Looked up from germline, CDR1 is KGHSH and CDR2 is LQKENI. With regard to this clone: The antigen is undetermined.

This sequence was found in an adult woman with HIV who was CMV-seropositive. Sequencing used CD4+ T cells sorted from PBMCs after roughly 17-hour stimulation, obtained from a patient who received antiretroviral therapy. This chain links TRBV18 with TRBJ1-1; no reliable D call. CDR3 loop: CASSPTENTEAFF. Written as DNA, the CDR3 is TGTGCCAGCTCACCAACCGAGAACACTGAAGCTTTCTTT.